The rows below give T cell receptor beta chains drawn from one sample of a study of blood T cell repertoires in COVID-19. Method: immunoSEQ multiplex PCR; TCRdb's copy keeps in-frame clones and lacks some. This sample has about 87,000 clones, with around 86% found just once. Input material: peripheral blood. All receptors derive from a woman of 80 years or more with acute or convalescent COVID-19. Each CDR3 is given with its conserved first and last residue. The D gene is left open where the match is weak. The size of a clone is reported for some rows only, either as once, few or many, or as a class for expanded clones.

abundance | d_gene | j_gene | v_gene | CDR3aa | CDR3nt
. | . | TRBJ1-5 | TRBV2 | CASRPQGGPYSNQPQHF | TGTGCCAGCAGGCCCCAGGGTGGCCCATATAGCAATCAGCCCCAGCATTTT
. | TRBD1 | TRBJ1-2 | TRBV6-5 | CASSLDRGDGYTF | TGTGCCAGCAGCCTCGACAGGGGAGATGGCTACACCTTC
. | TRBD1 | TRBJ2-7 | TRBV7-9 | CASSLEGALYEQYF | TGTGCCAGCAGCTTAGAGGGGGCCCTCTACGAGCAGTACTTC
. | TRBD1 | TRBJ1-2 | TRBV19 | CASARTGRGNLINGYTF | TGTGCCAGTGCCAGGACAGGGAGAGGCAATTTGATAAATGGCTACACCTTC
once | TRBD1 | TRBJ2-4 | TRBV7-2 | CASSRGQGRNIQYF | TGTGCCAGCAGCCGGGGACAGGGTAGAAACATTCAGTACTTC
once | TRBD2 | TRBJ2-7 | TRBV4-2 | CASSQDLTSGGYEQYF | TGTGCCAGCAGCCAAGATCTAACTAGCGGGGGTTACGAGCAGTACTTC
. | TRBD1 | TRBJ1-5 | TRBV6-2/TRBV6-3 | CASSRQGRQPQHF | TGTGCCAGCAGCCGACAGGGGCGTCAGCCCCAGCATTTT
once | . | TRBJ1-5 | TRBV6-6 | CASSYDTVQPQHF | TGTGCCAGCAGTTACGACACTGTGCAGCCCCAGCATTTT
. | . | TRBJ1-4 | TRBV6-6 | CASSPRGRYGSREKLFF | TGTGCCAGCAGTCCCCGAGGGCGATATGGGAGTAGAGAAAAACTGTTTTTT
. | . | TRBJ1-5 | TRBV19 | CASRGDQGENQPQHF | TGTGCCAGTAGGGGCGATCAGGGCGAGAATCAGCCCCAGCATTTT
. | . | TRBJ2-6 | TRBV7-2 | CASSPPFANVLTF | TGTGCCAGCAGCCCCCCCTTCGCCAACGTCCTGACTTTC
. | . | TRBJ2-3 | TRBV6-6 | CASQGRGRSDTQYF | TGTGCCAGCCAGGGGCGGGGGCGGTCAGATACGCAGTATTTT
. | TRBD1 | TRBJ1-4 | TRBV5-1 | CASSFDRGTNEKLFF | TGCGCCAGCAGCTTTGACAGGGGAACTAATGAAAAACTGTTTTTT
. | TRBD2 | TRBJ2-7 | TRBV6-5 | CASRRGTSGVYEQYF | TGTGCCAGCAGGCGCGGGACTAGCGGGGTTTACGAGCAGTACTTC
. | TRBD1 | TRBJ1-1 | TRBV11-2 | CASSPRDSQNTEAFF | TGTGCCAGCAGCCCTCGGGACAGCCAGAACACTGAAGCTTTCTTT
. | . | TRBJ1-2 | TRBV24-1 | CATSDSSGVGYTF | TGTGCCACCAGTGATTCCTCAGGGGTTGGCTACACCTTC
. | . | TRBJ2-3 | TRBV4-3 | CASSYGGSTDTQYF | TGCGCCAGCAGCTACGGGGGTAGCACAGATACGCAGTATTTT
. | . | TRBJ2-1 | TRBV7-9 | CASSPDRSTYNEQFF | TGTGCCAGCAGCCCCGACAGGTCCACCTACAATGAGCAGTTCTTC
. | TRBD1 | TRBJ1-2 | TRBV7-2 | CASSLGGQGARYGYTF | TGTGCCAGCAGCTTAGGTGGACAGGGGGCTAGGTATGGCTACACCTTC
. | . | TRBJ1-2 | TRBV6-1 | CASSDRSRGYYTF | TGTGCCAGCAGTGATAGGTCCCGGGGGTACTACACCTTC
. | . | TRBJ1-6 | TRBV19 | CASSREYSYNSPLHF | TGTGCCTCCTCGAGAGAGTACTCCTATAATTCACCCCTCCACTTT
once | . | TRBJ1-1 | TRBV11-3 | CASSSGGRGRTEAFF | TGTGCCAGCTCCTCGGGAGGACGGGGGCGCACTGAAGCTTTCTTT
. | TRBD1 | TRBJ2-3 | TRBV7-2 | CASSLKAGTGFTDTQYF | TGTGCCAGCAGCTTAAAGGCCGGGACAGGGTTCACAGATACGCAGTATTTT
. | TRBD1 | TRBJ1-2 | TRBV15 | CATSRGWGTATLNYGYTF | TGTGCCACCAGCAGAGGGTGGGGGACAGCAACTCTTAACTATGGCTACACCTTC
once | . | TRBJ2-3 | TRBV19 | CASSIKTTRSGTDTQYF | TGTGCCAGTAGTATTAAGACGACGAGGAGCGGGACAGATACGCAGTATTTT
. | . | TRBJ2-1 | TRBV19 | CASSIESPGLYNEQFF | TGTGCCAGTAGTATCGAGTCGCCGGGACTTTACAATGAGCAGTTCTTC
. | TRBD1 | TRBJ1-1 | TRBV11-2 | CASSLVRQGARTEAFF | TGTGCCAGCAGCTTAGTGAGGCAGGGGGCGAGGACTGAAGCTTTCTTT
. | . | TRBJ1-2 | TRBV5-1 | CASSLDYGGYTF | TGCGCCAGCAGCTTGGACTACGGTGGCTACACCTTC
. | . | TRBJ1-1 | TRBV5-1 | CASSLKGTGGTEAFF | TGCGCCAGCAGCTTGAAGGGAACGGGAGGCACTGAAGCTTTCTTT
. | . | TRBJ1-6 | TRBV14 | CACRQADNSPLHF | TGTGCCTGCCGACAGGCCGATAATTCACCCCTCCACTTT
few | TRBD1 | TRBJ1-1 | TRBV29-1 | CSVQTGVNTEAFF | TGCAGCGTTCAGACAGGGGTGAACACTGAAGCTTTCTTT
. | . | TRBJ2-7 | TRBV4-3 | CASSLLLSKGYEQYF | TGCGCCAGCAGCCTACTACTTTCGAAGGGGTACGAGCAGTACTTC
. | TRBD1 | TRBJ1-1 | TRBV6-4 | CASSRTGGVTEAFF | TGTGCCAGCAGTAGAACAGGGGGCGTCACTGAAGCTTTCTTT
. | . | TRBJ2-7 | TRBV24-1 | CATSDSFTEGPYEQYF | TGTGCCACCAGTGATTCTTTTACGGAGGGTCCCTACGAGCAGTACTTC
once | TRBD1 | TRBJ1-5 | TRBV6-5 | CASIPGTGGLQPQHF | TGTGCCAGCATTCCCGGGACAGGGGGCTTGCAGCCCCAGCATTTT
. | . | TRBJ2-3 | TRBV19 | CASSTPGTILTDTQYF | TGTGCCAGTAGTACCCCCGGGACAATTCTCACAGATACGCAGTATTTT
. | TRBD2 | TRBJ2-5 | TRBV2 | CASRRLAGGGETQYF | TGTGCCAGCAGAAGACTAGCGGGAGGGGGAGAGACCCAGTACTTC
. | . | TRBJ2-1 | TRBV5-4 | CASTGRRGGSNEQFF | TGTGCCAGCACCGGAAGGAGGGGGGGCTCCAATGAGCAGTTCTTC
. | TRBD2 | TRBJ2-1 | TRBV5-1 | CASSFYGRASYNEQFF | TGCGCCAGCAGCTTCTACGGGAGGGCCTCCTACAATGAGCAGTTCTTC
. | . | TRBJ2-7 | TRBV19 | CASREKETGRYEQYF | TGTGCCAGTAGGGAAAAAGAGACAGGGAGGTACGAGCAGTACTTC
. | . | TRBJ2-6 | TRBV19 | CASSNYGSGANVLTF | TGTGCCAGTAGTAATTACGGGTCTGGGGCCAACGTCCTGACTTTC
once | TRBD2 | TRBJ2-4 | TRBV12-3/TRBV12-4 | CASSTRGGNIQYF | TGTGCCAGCAGTACGCGGGGGGGCAACATTCAGTACTTC
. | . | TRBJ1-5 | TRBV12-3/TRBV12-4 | CASSSLSNQPQHF | TGTGCCAGCAGTTCCTTAAGCAATCAGCCCCAGCATTTT
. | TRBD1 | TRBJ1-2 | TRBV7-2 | CASSTDRGPYGYTF | TGTGCCAGCAGCACCGACAGGGGACCCTATGGCTACACCTTC
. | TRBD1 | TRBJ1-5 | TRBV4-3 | CASSPDRGNQPQHF | TGCGCCAGCAGTCCGGACAGGGGCAATCAGCCCCAGCATTTT
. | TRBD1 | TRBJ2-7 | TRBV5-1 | CASSGIGTGGYYEQYF | TGCGCCAGCAGCGGGATAGGGACAGGGGGCTACTACGAGCAGTACTTC
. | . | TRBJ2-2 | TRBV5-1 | CASSYVRDSSTGELFF | TGCGCCAGCAGCTATGTGAGGGACTCGAGCACCGGGGAGCTGTTTTTT
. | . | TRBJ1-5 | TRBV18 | CASSREAVNQPQHF | TGTGCCAGCTCACGGGAGGCCGTTAATCAGCCCCAGCATTTT